What follows are 18 T cell receptor beta chains derived from one specimen sequenced in a study of blood T cell repertoires in COVID-19. TCRdb keeps only in-frame clones here, not all; method: immunoSEQ multiplex PCR. The table has fewer than 95,000 clones, roughly nine tenths seen once. Sample: peripheral blood. The receptors here all came from a male donor with acute or convalescent COVID-19.

This chain connects TRBV5-1 to TRBJ1-6, with D possibly matching TRBD1 (5 bases). V dropped 2 bases and J dropped 5 bases, with 8 bases sitting between them. The V gene's germline CDR1 is SGHRS and CDR2 YFSETQ. The CDR3 is 14 residues long. DNA of the CDR3: TGCGCCAGCAGCTTAGGGGAGGATAATTCACCCCTCCACTTT. As protein: CASSLGEDNSPLHF.

The chain carries TRBV6-5 and TRBJ1-5; tentative D call: TRBD1 (6 bases). The CDR3 sequence is 14 residues long. Trimming took off 7 bases at V and 7 bases at J, with 17 bases between the two ends. CDR1 and CDR2 (germline): MNHEY, SVGAGI. The CDR3 DNA reads as TGTGCCAGCACCAAGGGGCAGGGGTGGCAGCCCCAGCATTTT. Protein: CASTKGQGWQPQHF.

The rearrangement uses TRBV7-9 and TRBJ1-1; D is perhaps TRBD1 (5 bases). In germline, CDR1 is SEHNR, CDR2 FQNEAQ (reference sequence). V lost 6 bases to trimming and J lost 13 bases, with 21 bases between them. The CDR3 extends over 13 amino acids. The CDR3: CASSFGQDRKGFF. Here the CDR3 DNA reads TGTGCCAGCAGTTTCGGACAAGACCGTAAAGGTTTCTTT.

The V call is TRBV5-1, the J call TRBJ2-5; 10 bases are a match to TRBD1. The CDR3 spans 14 residues. The junction had 6 bases not matched to a gene; V was cut back by 5 bases and J by 5 bases. The germline V gene has CDR1 SGHRS and CDR2 YFSETQ. The DNA for the CDR3 is TGCGCCAGCAGACCGGGACAGGGGTACGAGACCCAGTACTTC. Translating it yields CASRPGQGYETQYF.

This clone was observed a few times. V usage is TRBV9 and J usage is TRBJ1-4, with 8 bases aligning to TRBD1. Germline loops: CDR1 SGDLS, CDR2 YYNGEE. The CDR3 sequence is 15 residues long. V dropped 3 bases and J dropped 7; count of bases not matched to a gene: 8. CDR3 sequence reads: CASSAQGARGEKLFF. CDR3 bases: TGTGCCAGCAGCGCCCAGGGGGCGCGGGGTGAAAAACTGTTTTTT.

This clone has only a few counts. This chain uses TRBV15 with TRBJ1-2, with 10 bases lining up with TRBD1. Germline CDR1 LNHNV, CDR2 YYDKDF (reference sequence). The CDR3 spans 15 residues. V gave up 1 base and J gave up 4 bases; unmatched junction bases: 3. In DNA, the CDR3 is TGTGCCACCAGCAGAGGGGGACAGGGGCGCTATGGCTACACCTTC. Protein sequence: CATSRGGQGRYGYTF.

This clone was recorded only once. The chain links TRBV5-1 to TRBJ1-1; no reliable D call. The CDR3 runs to 16 residues. CDR1 is SGHRS, CDR2 YFSETQ, per germline. Deletions cut 1 base from V and 12 bases from J, with 25 bases between. CDR3 coding DNA: TGCGCCAGCAGCTTGAGTCCCCCCGACCGGGAGTCTGTAACTTTCTTT. Translating gives CASSLSPPDRESVTFF. Full variable domain (rest looked up from reference TRBV5-1 and TRBJ1-1): KAGVTQTPRYLIKTRGQQVTLSCSPISGHRSVSWYQQTPGQGLQFLFEYFSETQRNKGNFPGRFSGRQFSNSRSEMNVSTLELGDSALYLCASSLSPPDRESVTFFGQGTRLTVV.

This sequence joins TRBV9 and TRBJ1-3; tentative D call: TRBD1 (5 bases). Germline CDR1 is SGDLS and CDR2 is YYNGEE. Deletions cut 4 bases from V and 3 bases from J, with 17 bases between. CDR3 size: 16 residues. CDR3 in amino acids: CASSTRGGLSGNTIYF. The CDR3 DNA sequence: TGTGCCAGCAGCACGAGGGGAGGGTTAAGTGGAAACACCATATATTTT.

This clone has more than one count but fewer than ten. CDR3 nucleotide sequence: TGCAGCGGAGCCTCCTCTGGAAACACCATATATTTT. It codes for CSGASSGNTIYF. The chain is built from TRBV29-1 and TRBJ1-3, with D uncertain. CDR1 SQVTM and CDR2 ANQGSEA come from the germline V gene. Trimming took 7 bases from V and 0 from J, leaving 7 bases between them. The CDR3 runs 12 residues.

The rearrangement joins TRBV7-9 to TRBJ1-6; D possibly corresponds to TRBD1 (5 bases). V was cut by 2 bases and J by 6 bases, with 11 bases left in between. CDR3 length: 15 residues. The germline V gene has CDR1 SEHNR and CDR2 FQNEAQ (reference sequence). The chain's CDR3 is CASSLSVGANSPLHF. The CDR3 coding sequence is TGTGCCAGCAGCTTAAGTGTAGGGGCTAATTCACCCCTCCACTTT.

The J gene is TRBJ2-2, the V gene TRBV5-1, with D possibly TRBD1 on 5 matching bases. Germline V gene sequence: CDR1 SGHRS, CDR2 YFSETQ. The CDR3 length is 16 residues. Trimming pared 0 bases from V and 0 bases from J, leaving 9 bases between. The CDR3 DNA reads TGCGCCAGCAGCTTGGGTGGCAGGGCGAACACCGGGGAGCTGTTTTTT. It yields the protein CASSLGGRANTGELFF.

The chain carries TRBV20-1 and TRBJ2-6; D is unclear. The CDR3 length is 13 residues. CDR1 and CDR2 from the germline V gene are DFQATT and SNEGSKA (reference sequence). Trimming removed 3 bases at V and 6 bases at J, with 9 bases between. CDR3 sequence (DNA): TGCAGTGCTAGTTTGCCGGTGGCCAACGTCCTGACTTTC. This encodes CSASLPVANVLTF.

The rearrangement links TRBV12-3 or TRBV12-4 to TRBJ1-1; possible D gene TRBD1, 6 bases. The CDR3 runs 13 residues. The V and J ends lost 7 bases and 1 base respectively, with 10 bases between them. The CDR3 is CASTMTGNTEAFF. The DNA for the CDR3 is TGTGCCAGCACCATGACAGGGAACACTGAAGCTTTCTTT.

This chain links TRBV5-1 with TRBJ1-4; 10 bases agree with TRBD1. V was clipped by 4 bases and J by 4 bases; unmatched bases: 4. The CDR3 sequence is 15 residues long. Germline V CDR1 and CDR2: SGHRS, YFSETQ. In DNA form, the CDR3 reads TGCGCCAGCAGCGGGACAGGGGCTCATAATGAAAAACTGTTTTTT. Translating it yields CASSGTGAHNEKLFF.

This chain connects TRBV6-5 to TRBJ1-3; 7 bases line up with TRBD1. The CDR3 has 15 amino acids. V dropped 5 bases and J dropped 0; count of bases not matched to a gene: 4. Germline CDR1 reads MNHEY; CDR2 reads SVGAGI. For the CDR3, the DNA is TGTGCCAGCAGTATGGACAGGTTCTCTGGAAACACCATATATTTT. It yields the protein CASSMDRFSGNTIYF.

This chain joins TRBV7-2 and TRBJ2-1; TRBD1 is a possible D gene (5 bases). The germline V and J ends were trimmed by 3 bases and 9 bases, with 12 bases remaining between them. The CDR3 runs to 13 residues. CDR1 is SGHTA, CDR2 FQGNSA, per germline. The CDR3 DNA sequence: TGTGCCAGCAGCTTGGGCAGGGTCGCTGAGCAGTTCTTC. It translates to CASSLGRVAEQFF.

This clone was seen a few times. This rearrangement joins TRBV7-9 to TRBJ1-4; 9 bases align to TRBD1. Germline V gives CDR1 SEHNR, CDR2 FQNEAQ (reference sequence). Trimming cost V 4 bases and J 7 bases; bases outside gene matches: 4. The CDR3 spans 14 residues. The DNA for the CDR3 is TGTGCCAGCAGCTACGGGACAGGGAGTGAAAAACTGTTTTTT. Its protein product is CASSYGTGSEKLFF.

This chain connects TRBV27 to TRBJ1-2; D remains unclear. The CDR3 runs to 17 residues. Trimming pared 6 bases from V and 3 bases from J, leaving 23 bases between. The germline V gene encodes CDR1 MNHEY and CDR2 SMNVEV (reference sequence). The CDR3 protein is CASRGSGDPTIDYGYTF. The CDR3 DNA sequence: TGTGCCAGCAGGGGATCGGGAGATCCAACGATTGACTATGGCTACACCTTC.